Below are 18 T cell receptor beta chains sequenced from a single sample in a study of regulatory T cells in long-lasting Graves disease. The authors built TCR beta libraries using iRepertoire HTBI primers and Arm-PCR of CDR3 regions. TCRdb recomputed calls from the multiplex PCR reads with MiXCR, one row per CDR3 protein. The sample shows roughly 420,000 distinct CDR3 sequences, about 17% of them seen only once. Sample time point: newly diagnosed GD, antithyroid drugs for less than 3 months. RNA extracted from PBMCs served as the sequencing template. A further study also used this sample, focusing on T cells in Graves' hyperthyroidism and ophthalmopathy.

Sequenced here: peripheral blood mononuclear cells (PBMCs), sampled at new diagnosis, from a patient treated with antithyroid drugs. These TCRs come from a woman between 18 and 29 years old with Graves disease.

This clonotype appeared a few times. The V gene is TRBV19, the J gene TRBJ1-1; 8 nucleotides match TRBD1. The ends lost 7 bases at V and 4 bases at J; junction bases unmatched: 5. The CDR3 covers 13 residues. The germline V gene has CDR1 LNHDA and CDR2 SQIVND (reference sequence). The CDR3 sequence is CASIKDRATEAFF. Written as DNA, the CDR3 is TGTGCCAGTATCAAGGACAGGGCCACTGAAGCTTTCTTT.

V gene TRBV28 combines with J gene TRBJ1-4; TRBD1 agrees at 10 bases. Trimming at V came to 5 bases and at J to 7 bases, leaving 4 bases not matched to a gene. The length of the CDR3 is 14 residues. Germline V gene data show CDR1 as MDHEN and CDR2 as SYDVKM. The CDR3 here is CASSRTGGGEKLFF. As DNA, the CDR3 is TGTGCCAGCAGTCGGACAGGGGGAGGTGAAAAACTGTTTTTT.

This clonotype appeared many times. A single base separates this from a much larger clone, so it may be a read error. The chain links TRBV2 to TRBJ2-1; 7 bases are a match to TRBD1. J lost 9 bases, V lost 7 bases, and 15 bases had no gene match. The germline gives CDR1 SNHLY, CDR2 FYNNEI. The CDR3 loop spans 15 amino acids. This CDR3 reads CASNVGTVIGREQFF. DNA for the CDR3: TGTGCCAGCAATGTTGGGACAGTAATAGGTCGTGAGCAGTTCTTC.

This clonotype has only a few counts. V and J are TRBV20-1 and TRBJ1-2; 9 bases map to TRBD1. Germline CDR1 and CDR2: DFQATT and SNEGSKA (reference sequence). The CDR3 contains 15 residues. V lost 6 bases, J lost 7 bases, and 15 bases stayed unmatched. CDR3 DNA sequence: TGCAGTGCCGCTAAGAGGACAGGGGCGGTACTTGGCTACACCTTC. It is translated as CSAAKRTGAVLGYTF.

This clonotype was observed a few times. This chain joins TRBV7-6 and TRBJ2-1; D remains ambiguous. The CDR3 is 13 amino acids. Germline V CDR1 and CDR2: SGHVS, FNYEAQ. Trimming removed 1 base at V and 3 bases at J, with 4 bases between. The CDR3: CASSLGFYNEQFF. In DNA, the CDR3 is TGTGCCAGCAGCTTAGGGTTCTACAATGAGCAGTTCTTC.

At least ten counts were recorded for this clonotype. The chain carries TRBV6-1 and TRBJ2-3; D ambiguous. The germline V gene encodes CDR1 MNHNS and CDR2 SASEGT. V was clipped by 6 bases and J by 4 bases, with 8 bases between them. This CDR3 is built from 12 residues. The CDR3 loop reads CASSKAADTQYF. Here the CDR3 DNA reads TGTGCCAGCAGCAAAGCTGCAGATACGCAGTATTTT.

This sequence joins TRBV5-1 and TRBJ2-6, with D uncertain. The CDR3 consists of 16 residues. V was clipped by 3 bases and J by 0 bases, with 10 bases between them. From germline, CDR1 is SGHRS and CDR2 YFSETQ. This CDR3 is CASSWALGSGANVLTF. CDR3 coding DNA: TGCGCCAGCAGCTGGGCGCTGGGCTCTGGGGCCAACGTCCTGACTTTC.

CDR3 nucleotide sequence: TGCGCCAGCAGAATCCCGGGATGGACCGGGGAGCTGTTTTTT. Translating gives CASRIPGWTGELFF. V is TRBV10-2 and J is TRBJ2-2; D perhaps matches TRBD2 (5 bases). The germline V gene encodes CDR1 WSHSY and CDR2 SAAADI. V lost 6 bases and J 5 bases, leaving 13 bases between the germline ends. The CDR3 has 14 amino acids.

V gene TRBV20-1 combines with J gene TRBJ2-7; 10 positions agree with TRBD2. The V gene's germline CDR1 is DFQATT and CDR2 SNEGSKA (reference sequence). J gave up 2 bases and V 1 base, and 2 bases lay outside the gene matches. CDR3 length: 14 amino acids. DNA of the CDR3: TGCAGTGCTAGAGTAGCGGGAGGCACCTACGAGCAGTACTTC. This codes for CSARVAGGTYEQYF.

The chain carries TRBV7-9 and TRBJ1-2, with D tentatively TRBD1 (5 bases). The CDR3 extends over 14 amino acids. Trimming took off 3 bases at V and 8 bases at J, with 16 bases between the two ends. Germline values: CDR1 SEHNR, CDR2 FQNEAQ (reference sequence). Here the CDR3 reads CASSFGTASSGYTF. In DNA form, the CDR3 reads TGTGCCAGCAGCTTCGGGACCGCTAGCAGCGGCTACACCTTC.

As for this clonotype: Given a much more abundant clone one base away, this may be a read error. CDR3 amino acids: CASSRDSPTRGNRPQHF. The CDR3 DNA sequence: TGTGCCAGCAGCCGGGACAGCCCAACAAGGGGCAATCGGCCCCAGCATTTT. The gene calls are TRBV7-8 and TRBJ1-5; 7 bases are a match to TRBD1. The CDR3 is made up of 17 amino acids. From germline, CDR1 is SGHVS and CDR2 FQNEAQ.

This chain connects TRBV4-3 to TRBJ1-6; 9 positions match TRBD1. Germline CDR1 is LGHNA and CDR2 is YSLEER. This CDR3 spans 16 amino acids. V lost 0 bases, J lost 8 bases, and 5 bases stayed unmatched. CDR3 protein: CASSQDRDRAYSPLHF. CDR3 sequence (DNA): TGCGCCAGCAGCCAAGATAGGGACAGGGCTTATTCACCCCTCCACTTT.

At least ten counts were recorded for this clonotype. The chain recombines TRBV30 with TRBJ2-7, with 10 bases that match TRBD1. The CDR3 is made up of 12 amino acids. Trimming at V came to 5 bases and at J to 3 bases, leaving 1 base not matched to a gene. Germline values: CDR1 GTSNPN, CDR2 SVGIG (reference sequence). The CDR3 here is CAWGTGDYEQYF. CDR3 coding DNA: TGTGCCTGGGGGACAGGGGACTACGAGCAGTACTTC.

This clonotype was found a few times. The gene calls are TRBV27 and TRBJ2-3; a weak D match, TRBD2 (5 bases). Germline assignment: CDR1 MNHEY and CDR2 SMNVEV (reference sequence). V was trimmed by 3 bases and J by 0 bases, leaving 10 bases between them. The CDR3 contains 15 residues. CDR3 bases: TGTGCCAGCAGTTTGCAACTAGGTAGCACAGATACGCAGTATTTT. It translates to CASSLQLGSTDTQYF.

This clonotype was seen a handful of times. The V call is TRBV10-3, the J call TRBJ2-2, with 10 bases matching TRBD2. The CDR3 totals 15 residues. Germline assignment: CDR1 ENHRY and CDR2 SYGVKD. V shed 3 bases and J 3 bases; nucleotides not matched to a gene: 1. The CDR3: CAISELAGYTGELFF. DNA for the CDR3: TGTGCCATCAGTGAACTAGCGGGATACACCGGGGAGCTGTTTTTT.

The CDR3 nucleotides read TGTGCCAGCAGCCCGCGGACTAGCGGGGATACAGATACGCAGTATTTT. Protein: CASSPRTSGDTDTQYF. The chain links TRBV7-8 to TRBJ2-3; 12 bases are shared with TRBD2. Per germline, CDR1 SGHVS and CDR2 FQNEAQ. The V gene end was trimmed by 5 bases and the J gene end by 3 bases; junction bases not matched to a gene: 6. The CDR3 covers 16 residues.

This clonotype was counted between two and nine times. The CDR3 coding sequence is TGTGCCAGCAGCGTAGGGGCTAGCGGGAGTTATGAGGAGCAGTTCTTC. Translated, it gives CASSVGASGSYEEQFF. The gene calls are TRBV9 and TRBJ2-1; 10 bases agree with TRBD2. The CDR3 consists of 16 residues. CDR1 and CDR2 from the germline V gene are SGDLS and YYNGEE. J gave up 10 bases and V 0 bases, and 10 bases lay outside the gene matches.

This clonotype has ten or more counts. V usage is TRBV28 and J usage is TRBJ2-3, with 11 nucleotides matching TRBD2. The CDR3 is made up of 15 amino acids. Germline V gene sequence: CDR1 MDHEN, CDR2 SYDVKM. V gave up 2 bases and J gave up 5 bases; unmatched junction bases: 3. The CDR3 bases are TGTGCCAGCAGTTTACTAGCGGGAGGAAGAGATACGCAGTATTTT. This gives the protein CASSLLAGGRDTQYF.